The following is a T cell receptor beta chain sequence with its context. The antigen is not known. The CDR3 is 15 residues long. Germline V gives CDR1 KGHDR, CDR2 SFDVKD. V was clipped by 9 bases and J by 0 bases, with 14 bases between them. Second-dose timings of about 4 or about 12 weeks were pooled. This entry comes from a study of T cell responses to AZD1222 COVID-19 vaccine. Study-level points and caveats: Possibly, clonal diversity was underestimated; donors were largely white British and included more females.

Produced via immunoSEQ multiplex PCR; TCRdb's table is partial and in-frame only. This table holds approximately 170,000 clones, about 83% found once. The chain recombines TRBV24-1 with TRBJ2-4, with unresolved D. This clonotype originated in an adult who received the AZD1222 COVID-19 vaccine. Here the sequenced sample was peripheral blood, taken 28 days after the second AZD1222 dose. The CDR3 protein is CATCGTDLAKNIQYF. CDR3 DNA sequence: TGTGCCACCTGCGGCACGGATCTAGCCAAAAACATTCAGTACTTC.